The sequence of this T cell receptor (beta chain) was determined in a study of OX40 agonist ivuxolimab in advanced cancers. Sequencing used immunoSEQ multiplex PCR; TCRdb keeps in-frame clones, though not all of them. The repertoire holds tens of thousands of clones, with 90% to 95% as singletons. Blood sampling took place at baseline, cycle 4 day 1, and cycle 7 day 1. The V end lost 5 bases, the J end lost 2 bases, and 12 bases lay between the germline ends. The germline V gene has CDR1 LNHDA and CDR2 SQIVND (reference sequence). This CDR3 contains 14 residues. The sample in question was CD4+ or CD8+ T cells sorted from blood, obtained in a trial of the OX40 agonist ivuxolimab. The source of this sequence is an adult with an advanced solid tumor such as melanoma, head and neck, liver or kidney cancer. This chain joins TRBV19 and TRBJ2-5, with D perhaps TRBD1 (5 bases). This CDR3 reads CASSGHRGQETQYF. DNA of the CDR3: TGTGCCAGTAGTGGGCATAGGGGACAAGAGACCCAGTACTTC.